The present TCR beta chain was sequenced within a study of cytomegalovirus exposure and HLA in healthy donors (dated by TCRdb to 2016 to 2017). Context from the whole study: According to an earlier analysis of around 600 of the donors, about 179 million T cells yielded 117 million unique TCR beta sequences and approximately 300 Gb of sequence data. A later genetic analysis used genome-wide SNP genotypes for about 55% of the 666 donors, treating that subset as a discovery cohort. Of the roughly 400 genotyped donors, 65% to 90% fell in the genetic ancestry cluster associated with self-reported Caucasian donors. The aim of the study was to test whether cataloging public T cell receptors could identify signatures of past pathogen exposure. Class I and class II HLA loci were covered by the typing at four-digit resolution. In an earlier analysis of several hundred of the donors, high-throughput TCR beta sequencing was used to judge whether each TCR beta V gene segment behaved as functional or pseudogenic. Rather than using new phenotypic data, the later analysis identified candidate immune exposures from TCR beta sequences and from how often those sequences occurred across donors. Besides the first cohort of around 670 subjects, a separate validation cohort made up of 90 to 150 different subjects was used. An early release covering roughly 640 HLA-typed donors comprised roughly 300 gigabases of sequencing data and approximately 85 million unique TCR sequences. Four to six DR-DQ haplotypes were handled as single units for association and clustering, since linkage in the cohort was strong. Typing coverage differed by locus: A, B, C, DRB1 and DQB1 were typed in roughly 620-640 donors, DQA1 in 522, DPA1 in over 600, and DPB1 in 472. To study patterns of TCR occurrence, a later analysis re-analyzed previously published TCR beta repertoires from 500 to 850 donors and added high-resolution HLA genotyping. Every discovery cohort repertoire had been produced on one sequencing platform. Among some 400 genotyped donors of the cohort, an average of about 220,000 unique TCR beta nucleotide sequences was sequenced per donor, of which 15% to 20% were non-productive. Alongside the repertoire data, information on donor age, sex, ethnicity and CMV serostatus was compiled. The study combined high-throughput TCR immunosequencing, statistical association of individual TCRs with disease status, and machine learning to predict cytomegalovirus infection status. The study profiled the T cell repertoires of hundreds of subjects by immunosequencing and related them to cytomegalovirus serostatus.

The CDR3 holds 15 amino acids from the cysteine to the phenylalanine. The only DNA kept is the CDR3, 45 bases in frame from the first base. Looking up the germline V gene yields CDR1 SGHTA and CDR2 FQGNSA. The trim is 2 bases for V and 4 bases for J, with a gap of 15 bases between the germline ends. This clone has only a few counts. The specificity of this receptor is unknown. No qualities accompany the bases; no much larger clone lies one base away. In total, roughly 670 healthy bone marrow donors made up the cohort. Cohort members were all nominally healthy when sampled, although unrecorded immune exposures were likely present. The donor tested CMV seronegative and was one of the 352 seronegative cohort members. A peripheral blood sample was collected from each donor, and TCR beta sequencing was performed on peripheral blood mononuclear cells. The Qiagen DNeasy Blood Extraction Kit was used to extract genomic DNA from the blood cell samples.

Libraries were made using the immunoSEQ multiplex PCR assay. The multiplex PCR relied on a mix of 60 forward primers for TCR Vbeta segments and 13 reverse primers for TCR Jbeta segments. Amplification of the CDR3 region of rearranged TCR beta genes was performed with a multiplex PCR assay on genomic DNA. The amplified TCR beta libraries were sequenced on the Illumina HiSeq System as 87-base-pair reads. The authors processed their data as follows. Across the 640 or so repertoires, a later analysis counted 78 million or so unique TCR beta chains, roughly 11 million of which were shared by at least two donors. To remove PCR and sequencing errors, raw reads were error-corrected and collapsed into unique sequences using a nearest-neighbor algorithm that merged closely related sequences. V, D and J gene segments were assigned by aligning CDR3 sequences to IMGT reference sequences. For a sequence to be retained, a match of at least six nucleotides to both a V gene segment and a J gene segment was required. A rearrangement was called productive if the CDR3 had no stop codons and remained in frame with V and J, and every other rearrangement was called non-productive. Following IMGT convention, CDR3 was defined as the stretch from the second conserved V-encoded cysteine up to the conserved J-encoded phenylalanine. The earlier analysis of about 620 of the donors excluded sequences that lacked an unambiguous match to a single V gene segment. An earlier analysis of about 590 of the donors classified V segments as functional when productive rearrangements were above 56.7% and as segregating when the standard deviation between donors was above 5%. A statistical classification framework was built to diagnose cytomegalovirus status from the catalog of TCR beta chain sequences. In a later analysis, TCR nucleotide sequences were compared against IMGT/GENE-DB human TR gene sequences so that V and J genes could be assigned. Using the TCRdist pipeline, a later analysis assigned CDR3 sequences along with most-parsimonious VDJ recombination scenarios. In a later analysis, each TCR beta chain was defined by its CDR3 amino acid sequence together with its V-gene family, and reads lacking a unique V-gene family were excluded. In a later analysis, a few hundred highly shared, low-generation-probability nucleotide sequences were removed to address suspected cross-contamination and a sequencing artifact. In a later analysis, a clonal expansion index was calculated for each public chain from normalized within-repertoire ranks of inferred template counts. Generation probabilities in a later analysis came from a VDJ recombination model fitted to out-of-frame rearrangements, and those results were checked against IGoR. In a later analysis, TCR-TCR, TCR-HLA and TCR-CMV co-occurrence was scored with hypergeometric tests, and a repertoire-size bias correction was applied to TCR pairs. In a later analysis, false discovery rates were estimated by permuting HLA or CMV assignments 20 times. In a later analysis, co-occurring TCRs were grouped using DBSCAN, with TCRdist sequence similarity added in when clustering inside HLA-allele-positive subsets. Repertoires with fewer than 30,000 or more than 120,000 public chains were left out of co-occurrence clustering, as were four to six repertoires with anomalous nucleotide sharing. The table comes from immuneACCESS by way of TCRdb, which keeps in-frame sequences with V and J called. Part of the clones is missing from these tables; in studies checked, under half for an unresolved V gene and the rest for unknown reasons. V and J calls and clone size are as listed in that table; D and trimming were resolved from the DNA. Within this sample are some 200,000 clones, with about 80% of them counted one time only. Approximately 2% of the sample belongs to the ten largest clones.

The paper as a whole reports these results and caveats: CMV serostatus was the only immune exposure information available for the cohort. Most CMV-associated TCR beta chains appeared to be HLA-restricted in a later analysis, and the HLA associations seemed to be driven largely by CMV exposure. The classifier was reported to diagnose cytomegalovirus status with high specificity and sensitivity in both the original and validation cohorts. Across donors, most TCR sequences were observed very rarely, whereas some public TCRs were present in many individuals. The study gave a list of around 170 TCR beta chains associated with cytomegalovirus. A later analysis found that TCR association rates varied across HLA loci, with DRB1 alleles showing the most associated TCRs and HLA-C alleles the fewest. Roughly uniform sequencing depth across donors was assumed in presence/absence analyses, although this assumption may not hold. Some IMGT-functional V segments, including TRBV6-2 and TRBV6-3, could not be told apart with the 87-base-pair reads, so those segments were excluded. A few of the identified cytomegalovirus-associated TCR beta chains were confirmed in vitro to be specific for cytomegalovirus antigens. At a false discovery rate of 0.05, a later analysis linked 16,000 or so TCR beta sequences to specific HLA alleles. In an earlier analysis of about 550 of the donors, most TCR beta V segments were observed in productive rearrangements about 87% or about 30% of the time, broadly matching IMGT annotations. In a later genetic analysis, a missense DCLRE1C variant was associated with V-gene and J-gene trimming of TCR beta chains, and the association was replicated in an independent cohort. A group of highly shared sequence variants was considered likely to be a technical artifact of the sequencing pipeline. Assigning TCR associations to individual alleles was difficult when HLA alleles, especially DR and DQ, strongly co-occurred. Correlated functional status among segregating V segments might reflect linkage disequilibrium, but an unknown experimental factor could not be ruled out. HLA typing was unavailable for some donors at each locus, so association tests used only the typed subset. Because counts were too low, 15 to 20 rarely observed V segments, including chromosome 9 orphons, were left out of the earlier analysis of roughly 600 of the donors. According to a later analysis, parvovirus B19, influenza, CMV and Epstein-Barr virus appeared linked to several top co-occurrence clusters. A further reported finding was that TCR beta sequences accurately predicted the HLA-A and HLA-B alleles for most subjects in the first cohort. It was suggested by the authors that the approach could potentially be generalized to other disease states and immunological phenotypes. Compared with the approximately 600-donor mean, donors in an Asian-associated ancestry cluster had fewer N-insertions in productive TCRs, according to a later genetic analysis. Only TCR beta chains were sequenced in this cohort, and the absence of alpha or paired-chain data limited detectable features. In a later analysis, HLA-associated TCR beta chains were found to be more clonally expanded and to have lower generation probabilities than equally common non-associated chains.

The TCR sequence derives from a woman in her twenties or thirties in good health and CMV-seronegative. Input material: PBMCs. This sequence uses TRBV7-2 and TRBJ2-7; the best D guess is TRBD1, with 6 bases matching. DNA sequence: TGTGCCAGCAGCTTAACTTGGGACAAGGGTTACGAGCAGTACTTC. Protein translation: CASSLTWDKGYEQYF. Supplemented by the reference TRBV7-2 and TRBJ2-7 proteins around the CDR3, the complete variable domain is GAGVSQSPSNKVTEKGKDVELRCDPISGHTALYWYRQSLGQGLEFLIYFQGNSAPDKSGLPSDRFSAERTGGSVSTLTIQRTQQEDSAVYLCASSLTWDKGYEQYFGPGTRLTVT.